These 3 T cell receptor beta chains share one sample of origin, sequenced in a study of vaccination and CD4 T cells after COVID-19. Treatment indicated: approximately nine-day PBMC culture with coronavirus spike peptide pools or control peptides (ViraFEST assay). CD4+ T cells that had been cultured provided DNA sequenced with the Oncomine TCR Beta short-read assay. TCRdb itself ran the PCR reads through MiXCR, one entry per CDR3 protein. The sample includes some 15,000 distinct CDR3 sequences, approximately 27% of them seen just once. No antigen has been assigned to these receptors. Specimen: cultured CD4+ T cells from blood. The receptors here all came from a human donor with COVID-19.

The chain has TRBV29-1 and TRBJ1-3, with no clear D. CDR3 length: 13 residues. The V end lost 3 bases, the J end lost 0 bases, and 6 bases lay between the germline ends. Germline V gives CDR1 SQVTM, CDR2 ANQGSEA. CDR3 coding DNA: TGCAGCGTTGAGTCGAACTCTGGAAACACCATATATTTT. Translated: CSVESNSGNTIYF.

The chain carries TRBV2 and TRBJ1-1; D remains ambiguous. Per germline, CDR1 SNHLY and CDR2 FYNNEI. This CDR3 has 15 residues. Trimming shortened V by 5 bases and J by 11 bases, and 24 bases separated the two germline ends. As DNA, the CDR3 is TGTGCCAGCAGTTCTGCGGGAGCACAAGGTTTTTTCGCTTTCTTT. This translates into CASSSAGAQGFFAFF.

This clonotype is labeled as medium-sized. V and J are TRBV27 and TRBJ1-2; D gene ambiguous. V dropped 5 bases and J dropped 0 bases, with 16 bases sitting between them. The CDR3 length is 16 residues. Germline V lookup: CDR1 MNHEY, CDR2 SMNVEV (reference sequence). The CDR3 DNA follows: TGTGCCAGCAGTCTCTCCGGTGCCGGTCCTAACTATGGCTACACCTTC. Protein: CASSLSGAGPNYGYTF.